One and the same sample provided the 22 T cell receptor beta chains below, sequenced in a study of cytomegalovirus exposure and HLA in healthy donors. 13 Jbeta primers and 60 Vbeta primers were used for the PCR. Only in-frame clones appear in the TCRdb table, and some are missing; sequencing was by immunoSEQ multiplex PCR. The profile covers some 71,000 clones, with less than 85% appearing a single time and less than 10% taken by the ten largest. Input material: PBMCs. Every receptor here comes from a woman aged 50 to 60 in good health and CMV-seropositive.

The rearrangement uses TRBV7-9 and TRBJ2-3; 10 bases align to TRBD2. V trimming: 5 bases; J trimming: 6 bases; junction bases outside the gene matches: 8. Germline CDR1 and CDR2: SEHNR and FQNEAQ (reference sequence). The CDR3 is 15 residues long. CDR3 residues: CASSHPGLAWDTQYF. For the CDR3, the DNA is TGTGCCAGCAGCCATCCGGGACTAGCGTGGGATACGCAGTATTTT.

The CDR3 here is CASTKQLAGAPVETQYF. The CDR3, as DNA: TGCGCCAGCACCAAACAACTAGCGGGGGCCCCAGTCGAGACCCAGTACTTC. The chain combines TRBV5-1 with TRBJ2-5; 11 nucleotides match TRBD2. The CDR3 runs 17 residues. Germline assignment: CDR1 SGHRS and CDR2 YFSETQ. After removal of 6 bases from V and 5 bases from J, the junction contained 15 bases not matched to a gene.

The chain uses TRBV2 and TRBJ2-1; TRBD1 is a possible D gene (5 bases). The CDR3 covers 13 residues. V dropped 8 bases and J dropped 4 bases, with 12 bases sitting between them. Germline CDR1 is SNHLY and CDR2 is FYNNEI. CDR3 protein: CASSNRGYNEQFF. CDR3 sequence (DNA): TGTGCCAGCTCGAATAGGGGTTACAATGAGCAGTTCTTC.

The chain uses TRBV28 and TRBJ2-1; no clear D. CDR3 length: 14 amino acids. V was clipped by 7 bases and J by 3 bases, with 13 bases between them. CDR1 and CDR2 (germline): MDHEN, SYDVKM. CDR3 residues: CASTHVRVYNEQFF. CDR3 in DNA: TGTGCCAGCACCCATGTCCGGGTCTACAATGAGCAGTTCTTC.

The chain joins TRBV4-3 to TRBJ2-5, with D unresolved. This CDR3 spans 15 amino acids. The germline V and J ends were trimmed by 0 bases and 3 bases, with 11 bases remaining between them. Germline lookup yields CDR1 LGHNA and CDR2 YSLEER. The CDR3 nucleotides are TGCGCCAGCAGCCAAGATCCTGCAGGTGAAGAGACCCAGTACTTC. Its translation: CASSQDPAGEETQYF.

This chain uses TRBV7-2 with TRBJ1-4; D unresolved. This CDR3 has 13 amino acids. Trimming took 2 bases from V and 6 from J, leaving 7 bases between them. Germline lookup yields CDR1 SGHTA and CDR2 FQGNSA. The CDR3 spells CASSLPGYEKLFF. CDR3 DNA sequence: TGTGCCAGCAGCTTACCGGGATATGAAAAACTGTTTTTT.

This rearrangement joins TRBV7-2 to TRBJ2-5; 13 bases agree with TRBD2. Per germline, CDR1 SGHTA and CDR2 FQGNSA. This CDR3 comprises 16 residues. After removal of 0 bases from V and 2 bases from J, the junction contained 0 bases not matched to a gene. Here the CDR3 reads CASSLATSGGQETQYF. CDR3 bases: TGTGCCAGCAGCTTAGCGACTAGCGGGGGGCAAGAGACCCAGTACTTC.

The chain has TRBV30 and TRBJ2-7, with D possibly TRBD2 on 6 matching bases. The CDR3 is 14 residues long. V was clipped by 4 bases and J by 4 bases, with 17 bases between them. The germline gives CDR1 GTSNPN, CDR2 SVGIG (reference sequence). The CDR3 region is CAWMSSAMSYEQYF. DNA of the CDR3: TGTGCCTGGATGTCTAGCGCAATGAGTTACGAGCAGTACTTC.

The chain combines TRBV2 with TRBJ2-4; a possible D gene is TRBD1 (6 bases). CDR3 size: 20 residues. Germline CDR1 and CDR2: SNHLY and FYNNEI. The V end was cut by 5 bases, the J end by 0 bases, with 26 bases between. CDR3 residues: CASSLPQSVVGAQAKNIQYF. The CDR3, as DNA: TGTGCCAGCAGTTTGCCCCAGTCAGTGGTGGGGGCGCAAGCCAAAAACATTCAGTACTTC.

Concerning this clone itself: A junction end diverges from the germline sequence, so it may reflect a read error. The chain has TRBV7-8 and TRBJ2-7; 9 bases fit TRBD2. Germline loops: CDR1 SGHVS, CDR2 FQNEAQ. The CDR3 extends over 15 amino acids. The CDR3 DNA reads TGCGCCAGCAGCCAAGTTGCGGGGGGGCTGGGCGAGCAGTACTTC. Residues: CASSQVAGGLGEQYF.

This sequence joins TRBV7-9 and TRBJ1-1, with unresolved D. The CDR3 runs 14 residues. V was pared by 6 bases and J by 5 bases, with 16 bases between. The V gene's germline CDR1 is SEHNR and CDR2 FQNEAQ (reference sequence). The CDR3 nucleotides are TGTGCCAGCAGACCCACCCTGCCCGGGACTGAAGCTTTCTTT. It translates to CASRPTLPGTEAFF. The whole variable domain, remainder taken from reference TRBV7-9 and TRBJ1-1, is DTGVSQNPRHKITKRGQNVTFRCDPISEHNRLYWYRQTLGQGPEFLTYFQNEAQLEKSRLLSDRFSAERPKGSFSTLEIQRTEQGDSAMYLCASRPTLPGTEAFFGQGTRLTVV.

CDR3 sequence: CASSTGTSAHNEQFF. In nucleotides, the CDR3 is TGTGCCAGCAGCACCGGGACTAGCGCTCACAATGAGCAGTTCTTC. The chain has TRBV9 and TRBJ2-1; 10 bases map to TRBD2. Germline lookup yields CDR1 SGDLS and CDR2 YYNGEE. The CDR3 length is 15 residues. V dropped 4 bases and J dropped 5; count of bases not matched to a gene: 6. Supplemented by reference TRBV9 and TRBJ2-1, the full variable domain reads DSGVTQTPKHLITATGQRVTLRCSPRSGDLSVYWYQQSLDQGLQFLIQYYNGEERAKGNILERFSAQQFPDLHSELNLSSLELGDSALYFCASSTGTSAHNEQFFGPGTRLTVL.

V gene TRBV29-1 combines with J gene TRBJ1-1; D is uncertain. The CDR3 totals 15 residues. Germline V lookup: CDR1 SQVTM, CDR2 ANQGSEA. Trimming removed 7 bases from V and 1 base from J, with 19 bases in between. The CDR3 bases are TGCAGCGCCCGGACGGGAGACGCCGCGAACACTGAAGCTTTCTTT. Translating it yields CSARTGDAANTEAFF.

The genes are TRBV4-3 and TRBJ1-3; D is ambiguous. V dropped 0 bases and J dropped 0 bases, with 12 bases sitting between them. This CDR3 is 17 amino acids long. The germline gives CDR1 LGHNA, CDR2 YSLEER. Here the CDR3 DNA reads TGCGCCAGCAGCCAAGATCTCGCCGCGAGCTCTGGAAACACCATATATTTT. This encodes CASSQDLAASSGNTIYF.

In its sample, this clone was seen many times. The chain couples TRBV6-4 to TRBJ1-2, with D perhaps matching TRBD1 (5 bases). With 4 bases removed from V and 1 base from J, the gap between germline ends came to 10 bases. Germline V gives CDR1 MRHNA, CDR2 SNTAGT. The CDR3 covers 14 residues. The CDR3 is CASSAPGGNYGYTF. For the CDR3, the DNA is TGTGCCAGCAGTGCCCCCGGGGGTAACTATGGCTACACCTTC.

This clone was recorded many times. The genes are TRBV4-2 and TRBJ1-4, with no clear D. The CDR3 loop spans 14 amino acids. V lost 0 bases and J 7 bases, leaving 9 bases between the germline ends. From germline, CDR1 is LGHNA and CDR2 YNFKEQ. CDR3 sequence: CASSQDGDVEKLFF. In DNA form, the CDR3 reads TGTGCCAGCAGCCAAGATGGAGACGTTGAAAAACTGTTTTTT.

At least ten counts were recorded for this clone. The chain couples TRBV4-3 to TRBJ2-7, with a tentative D call TRBD1 (6 bases). The CDR3 spans 15 residues. Germline loops: CDR1 LGHNA, CDR2 YSLEER. V lost 5 bases and J lost 3, with 17 bases in between. In DNA, the CDR3 is TGCGCCAGCAGCGCCCTCCGGGACACAAGCTACGAGCAGTACTTC. Translated, it gives CASSALRDTSYEQYF.

This clone is labeled as medium-sized. The chain employs TRBV6-1 and TRBJ1-4, with D hard to call. Germline CDR1 is MNHNS and CDR2 is SASEGT. The V and J ends lost 6 bases and 4 bases respectively, with 9 bases between them. This CDR3 has 13 amino acids. CDR3 sequence reads: CASRSDLNEKLFF. The CDR3 DNA is TGTGCCAGCAGGTCAGATCTTAATGAAAAACTGTTTTTT.

The chain uses TRBV5-1 and TRBJ2-2; TRBD2 agrees at 10 bases. This CDR3 spans 19 amino acids. Germline assignment: CDR1 SGHRS and CDR2 YFSETQ. With V trimmed by 2 bases and J by 4 bases, 14 bases remained unmatched. In nucleotides, the CDR3 is TGCGCCAGCAGCTTAAATCCGGGACTAGCGCCTTCAGGCACCGGGGAGCTGTTTTTT. This encodes CASSLNPGLAPSGTGELFF.

This rearrangement joins TRBV9 to TRBJ2-1, with TRBD2 matching over 9 bases. The CDR3 extends over 17 amino acids. Germline CDR1 reads SGDLS; CDR2 reads YYNGEE. V dropped 5 bases and J dropped 7; count of bases not matched to a gene: 16. CDR3 sequence: CASSAAGGAGGPNEQFF. CDR3 DNA: TGTGCCAGCAGTGCCGCGGGGGGGGCGGGAGGGCCGAATGAGCAGTTCTTC.

Concerning this clone: The sample holds other DNA sequences that translate to the same CDR3. This CDR3 reads CSVVDFYNEQFF. As DNA, the CDR3 is TGCAGCGTTGTAGACTTTTACAATGAGCAGTTCTTC. The V call is TRBV29-1, the J call TRBJ2-1, with unresolved D. The V gene's germline CDR1 is SQVTM and CDR2 ANQGSEA. V lost 4 bases to trimming and J lost 4 bases, with 8 bases between them. This CDR3 spans 12 amino acids.

V usage is TRBV29-1 and J usage is TRBJ1-1; 7 bases are shared with TRBD1. The CDR3 loop spans 13 amino acids. Germline loops: CDR1 SQVTM, CDR2 ANQGSEA. V dropped 1 base and J dropped 3; count of bases not matched to a gene: 2. CDR3 sequence: CSVEGQGDTEAFF. The CDR3 DNA reads TGCAGCGTTGAAGGCCAGGGGGACACTGAAGCTTTCTTT. The full variable domain, in which reference TRBV29-1 and TRBJ1-1 provide the parts outside the CDR3, is SAVISQKPSRDICQRGTSLTIQCQVDSQVTMMFWYRQQPGQSLTLIATANQGSEATYESGFVIDKFPISRPNLTFSTLTVSNMSPEDSSIYLCSVEGQGDTEAFFGQGTRLTVV.